These 24 T cell receptor beta chains share one sample of origin, sequenced in a study of T cell therapy after organ transplantation. Their specific antigens are unknown. The table came from immunoSEQ multiplex PCR; TCRdb's copy has only in-frame clones and leaves some out. The data contain fewer than 25,000 clones, approximately 85% of them singletons. Time point: 4-8 weeks after completion of therapy. The sample in question was CD8+ T cells from blood, obtained after autologous CMV-specific T cell therapy. These receptors originate from a human patient who had received a solid organ transplant and had CMV disease. Certain T cells may be donor cells from the graft.

This chain connects TRBV19 to TRBJ1-5, with D unclear. Between the trimmed V and J ends, which lost 9 bases and 0 bases, there was a span of 24 bases. The CDR3 consists of 18 residues. Germline assignment: CDR1 LNHDA and CDR2 SQIVND (reference sequence). The CDR3 nucleotides are TGTGCCAGGACGGCGGGCAGGTCTCTACCTTATAGCAATCAGCCCCAGCATTTT. Translation gives CARTAGRSLPYSNQPQHF.

This clone has more than one count but fewer than ten. This sequence joins TRBV6-5 and TRBJ1-1; D is ambiguous. The CDR3 has 13 residues. Looked up from germline, CDR1 is MNHEY and CDR2 is SVGAGI. Trimming took off 6 bases at V and 4 bases at J, with 12 bases between the two ends. The CDR3 sequence: CASSVNPFTEAFF. CDR3 bases: TGTGCCAGCAGCGTCAACCCTTTCACTGAAGCTTTCTTT.

V and J are TRBV30 and TRBJ1-6; D not certain. Looked up from germline, CDR1 is GTSNPN and CDR2 is SVGIG (reference sequence). The CDR3 length is 15 residues. V lost 1 base to trimming and J lost 2 bases, with 9 bases between them. The CDR3 spells CAWSDTTPYNSPLHF. DNA of the CDR3: TGTGCCTGGAGTGACACCACCCCCTATAATTCACCCCTCCACTTT.

The V call is TRBV18, the J call TRBJ1-1; 10 bases are a match to TRBD1. CDR1 KGHSH and CDR2 LQKENI come from the germline V gene. The CDR3 length is 16 residues. V gave up 1 base and J gave up 5 bases; unmatched junction bases: 7. Here the CDR3 reads CASSPRDRGGRTEAFF. Here the CDR3 DNA reads TGTGCCAGCTCACCACGGGACAGGGGAGGCCGGACTGAAGCTTTCTTT. The full variable domain, with the rest looked up from reference TRBV18 and TRBJ1-1, is NAGVMQNPRHLVRRRGQEARLRCSPMKGHSHVYWYRQLPEEGLKFMVYLQKENIIDESGMPKERFSAEFPKEGPSILRIQQVVRGDSAAYFCASSPRDRGGRTEAFFGQGTRLTVV.

The chain employs TRBV11-2 and TRBJ2-1; TRBD2 is a possible D gene (7 bases). The CDR3 covers 17 residues. In germline, CDR1 is SGHAT, CDR2 FQNNGV. Trimming cost V 1 base and J 2 bases, with 15 bases left between them. The DNA of the CDR3 is TGTGCCAGCAGCTTAGCTTCTGGGGGGGCGGCCTACAATGAGCAGTTCTTC. Translating gives CASSLASGGAAYNEQFF.

This chain uses TRBV4-1 with TRBJ2-7; the D gene is possibly TRBD2 (5 bases). CDR1 is MGHRA and CDR2 is YSYEKL in the germline V gene. Between the trimmed V and J ends, which lost 0 bases and 1 base, there was a span of 10 bases. CDR3 length: 15 amino acids. The CDR3 sequence: CASSQDGGDSYEQYF. The CDR3 DNA reads as TGCGCCAGCAGCCAAGATGGAGGAGATTCCTACGAGCAGTACTTC.

The rearrangement links TRBV30 to TRBJ2-7, with D perhaps TRBD2 (5 bases). V lost 4 bases and J 4 bases, leaving 11 bases between the germline ends. The CDR3 is 12 residues long. Germline values: CDR1 GTSNPN, CDR2 SVGIG (reference sequence). The CDR3 spells CAWTSGTYEQYF. Here the CDR3 DNA reads TGTGCCTGGACCAGCGGAACTTACGAGCAGTACTTC.

The chain is built from TRBV19 and TRBJ2-2; 7 positions agree with TRBD1. This CDR3 spans 16 amino acids. V shed 0 bases and J 4 bases; nucleotides not matched to a gene: 5. The germline V gene encodes CDR1 LNHDA and CDR2 SQIVND (reference sequence). CDR3 in DNA: TGTGCCAGTAGTATAGATTGGACAGGTAGCACCGGGGAGCTGTTTTTT. Translated: CASSIDWTGSTGELFF.

This rearrangement joins TRBV2 to TRBJ2-7, with D maybe TRBD1 (6 bases). With 0 bases removed from V and 0 bases from J, the gap between germline ends came to 21 bases. CDR3 length equals 19 residues. Germline lookup yields CDR1 SNHLY and CDR2 FYNNEI. CDR3 sequence: CASSEALGAGVGISYEQYF. The CDR3 DNA reads as TGTGCCAGCAGTGAAGCGCTCGGGGCAGGGGTAGGGATCTCCTACGAGCAGTACTTC.

The chain combines TRBV6-6 with TRBJ2-7; D may be TRBD1 (6 bases). Germline V CDR1 and CDR2: MNHNY, SVGAGI (reference sequence). Trimming pared 0 bases from V and 0 bases from J, leaving 9 bases between. The CDR3 spans 15 residues. The CDR3 loop is CASSYSDRLSYEQYF. In nucleotides, the CDR3 is TGTGCCAGCAGTTACTCGGACAGACTCTCCTACGAGCAGTACTTC.

The chain links TRBV27 to TRBJ2-1, with TRBD2 matching 10 bases. Per the germline V gene, CDR1 is MNHEY and CDR2 is SMNVEV (reference sequence). The CDR3 length is 16 residues. Losses at the gene ends were 2 bases for V and 1 base for J; bases not matched to a gene: 2. The CDR3: CASSLLAGVSYNEQFF. CDR3 coding DNA: TGTGCCAGCAGTTTACTAGCGGGAGTGTCCTACAATGAGCAGTTCTTC.

The sample holds one count of this clone. V is TRBV9 and J is TRBJ1-1; the D gene is possibly TRBD1 (6 bases). CDR1 and CDR2 from the germline V gene are SGDLS and YYNGEE. The CDR3 extends over 14 amino acids. Trimming removed 0 bases at V and 7 bases at J, with 13 bases between. This chain's CDR3 is CASSVGSGVDEAFF. CDR3 in DNA: TGTGCCAGCAGCGTAGGTTCAGGGGTAGATGAAGCTTTCTTT. Looking up the rest from reference TRBV9 and TRBJ1-1 gives the full variable domain: DSGVTQTPKHLITATGQRVTLRCSPRSGDLSVYWYQQSLDQGLQFLIQYYNGEERAKGNILERFSAQQFPDLHSELNLSSLELGDSALYFCASSVGSGVDEAFFGQGTRLTVV.

V and J are TRBV6-6 and TRBJ2-5; TRBD1 is a possible D gene (6 bases). Germline lookup yields CDR1 MNHNY and CDR2 SVGAGI (reference sequence). V was clipped by 7 bases and J by 4 bases, with 16 bases between them. The length of the CDR3 is 14 residues. This chain's CDR3 is CASTYRVGGETQYF. The CDR3 DNA reads as TGTGCCAGCACCTATCGCGTAGGGGGAGAGACCCAGTACTTC.

This clone was seen a single time. This chain links TRBV10-3 with TRBJ1-5; D is possibly TRBD1 (6 bases). This CDR3 has 13 amino acids. Germline CDR1 ENHRY, CDR2 SYGVKD. Between the trimmed V and J ends, which lost 11 bases and 1 base, there was a span of 12 bases. CDR3 in DNA: TGTGCCGTACAGGGCTCAAGCAATCAGCCCCAGCATTTT. Its translation is CAVQGSSNQPQHF.

This clone was detected a few times. The gene calls are TRBV6-1 and TRBJ2-2; D remains unclear. Looked up from germline, CDR1 is MNHNS and CDR2 is SASEGT. The CDR3 totals 13 residues. Trimming pared 0 bases from V and 5 bases from J, leaving 4 bases between. For the CDR3, the DNA is TGTGCCAGCAGTGAAGCGGCTACCGGGGAGCTGTTTTTT. It specifies CASSEAATGELFF.

This chain uses TRBV29-1 with TRBJ2-7; possible D gene TRBD2, 6 bases. The CDR3 contains 15 residues. CDR1 is SQVTM and CDR2 is ANQGSEA in the germline V gene. Trimming took 2 bases from V and 2 from J, leaving 16 bases between them. The CDR3 is CSVEQGGGLPYEQYF. Here the CDR3 DNA reads TGCAGCGTTGAACAGGGCGGAGGGTTGCCCTACGAGCAGTACTTC.

This clone was counted a few times. J is TRBJ1-1 and V is TRBV27; D is unresolved. CDR3 length: 11 residues. CDR1 MNHEY and CDR2 SMNVEV come from the germline V gene (reference sequence). The V end lost 10 bases, the J end lost 7 bases, and 13 bases lay between the germline ends. CDR3 amino acids: CATLGGSEAFF. Written as DNA, the CDR3 is TGTGCCACCCTAGGAGGGAGTGAAGCTTTCTTT.

The V call is TRBV6-5, the J call TRBJ2-1, with D maybe TRBD1 (5 bases). The CDR3 covers 14 residues. V lost 4 bases and J 4 bases, leaving 11 bases between the germline ends. In germline, CDR1 is MNHEY, CDR2 SVGAGI. CDR3 sequence reads: CASSFQGGYNEQFF. DNA of the CDR3: TGTGCCAGCAGTTTTCAGGGCGGTTACAATGAGCAGTTCTTC.

This rearrangement joins TRBV11-2 to TRBJ2-7; 10 bases are shared with TRBD2. Germline CDR1 and CDR2: SGHAT and FQNNGV. The CDR3 has 14 amino acids. V trimming: 3 bases; J trimming: 6 bases; junction bases outside the gene matches: 5. As DNA, the CDR3 is TGTGCCAGCAGCTTCAGGACTAGCGGCCGCGAGCAGTACTTC. This codes for CASSFRTSGREQYF.

This clone was observed once. The chain combines TRBV7-9 with TRBJ1-4; D might be TRBD1 (5 bases). This CDR3 has 15 amino acids. The germline CDR1 and CDR2 sequences are SEHNR and FQNEAQ (reference sequence). V was trimmed by 6 bases and J by 4 bases, leaving 15 bases between them. DNA for the CDR3: TGTGCCAGCAGGGTTTCGGGACCGAATAATGAAAAACTGTTTTTT. Its protein product is CASRVSGPNNEKLFF.

The chain couples TRBV30 to TRBJ2-7; TRBD2 is a possible D gene (6 bases). CDR3 length: 12 residues. V lost 5 bases, J lost 4 bases, and 12 bases lay in between. Germline V gene data show CDR1 as GTSNPN and CDR2 as SVGIG (reference sequence). The CDR3 protein is CAWDTGLYEQYF. DNA for the CDR3: TGTGCCTGGGACACGGGACTTTACGAGCAGTACTTC.

Details on this clone: A read error may account for a junction end that differs from germline. The chain couples TRBV14 to TRBJ2-7; D remains ambiguous. The CDR3 runs 11 residues. Germline values: CDR1 SGHDN, CDR2 FVKESK. CDR3 bases: TGTGCCAGCAGCCAAGATGGTCCTTTTGGCTTC. Protein: CASSQDGPFGF.

The chain couples TRBV27 to TRBJ2-3, with 10 bases matching TRBD2. Germline CDR1 MNHEY, CDR2 SMNVEV (reference sequence). CDR3 length: 15 amino acids. Losses at the gene ends were 5 bases for V and 1 base for J; bases not matched to a gene: 3. The DNA of the CDR3 is TGTGCCAGCAGTCCGGGGACTAGCGGCACAGATACGCAGTATTTT. Its translation is CASSPGTSGTDTQYF.

The genes are TRBV27 and TRBJ1-1; TRBD1 aligns across 8 bases. Germline V CDR1 and CDR2: MNHEY, SMNVEV (reference sequence). This CDR3 contains 14 residues. V shed 5 bases and J 13 bases; nucleotides not matched to a gene: 15. The CDR3 spells CASSVTGTGPPGFF. The CDR3 DNA sequence: TGTGCCAGCAGTGTCACCGGGACAGGCCCCCCTGGTTTCTTT.